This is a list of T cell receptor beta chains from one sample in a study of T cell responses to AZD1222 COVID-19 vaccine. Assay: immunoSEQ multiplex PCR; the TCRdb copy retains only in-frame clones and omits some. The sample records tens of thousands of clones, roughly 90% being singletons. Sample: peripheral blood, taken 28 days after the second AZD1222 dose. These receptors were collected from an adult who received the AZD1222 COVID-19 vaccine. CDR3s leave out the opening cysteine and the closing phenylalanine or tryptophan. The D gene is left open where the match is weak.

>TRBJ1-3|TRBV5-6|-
ASSLGPGSGNTIY
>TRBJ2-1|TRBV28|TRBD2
ASRPGTSEYNEQF
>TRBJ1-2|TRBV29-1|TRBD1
SVVSDRGFYGYT
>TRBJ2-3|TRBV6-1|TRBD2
ASSESGASTDTQY
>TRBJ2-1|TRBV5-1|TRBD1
ASSGGTGVYNEQF
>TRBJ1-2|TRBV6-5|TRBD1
ASSPATGIHYGYT
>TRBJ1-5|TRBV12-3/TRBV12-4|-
ASSFERNQPQH
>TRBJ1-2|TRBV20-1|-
SAPQGYGYT
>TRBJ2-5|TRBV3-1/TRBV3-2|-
ASSQERAYRDRPETQY
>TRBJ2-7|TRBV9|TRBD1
ASSVRDSSYEQY
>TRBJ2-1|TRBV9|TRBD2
ASSLGTSGVNEQF
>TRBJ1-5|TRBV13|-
ASSLGQISNQPQH
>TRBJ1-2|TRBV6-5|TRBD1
ASSYSNWLGGDGYT
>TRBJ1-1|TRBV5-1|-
ASSLAGAGANTEAF